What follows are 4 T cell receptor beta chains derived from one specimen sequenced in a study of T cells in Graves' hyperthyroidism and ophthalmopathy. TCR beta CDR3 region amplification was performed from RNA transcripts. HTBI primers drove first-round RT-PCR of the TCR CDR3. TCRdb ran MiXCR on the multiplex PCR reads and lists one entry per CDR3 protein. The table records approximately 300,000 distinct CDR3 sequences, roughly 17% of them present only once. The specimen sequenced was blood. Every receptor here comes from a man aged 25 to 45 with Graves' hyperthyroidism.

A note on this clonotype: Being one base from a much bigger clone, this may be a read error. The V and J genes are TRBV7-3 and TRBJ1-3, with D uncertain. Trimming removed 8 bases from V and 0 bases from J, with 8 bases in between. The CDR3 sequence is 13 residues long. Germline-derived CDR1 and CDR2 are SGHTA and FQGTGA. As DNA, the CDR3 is TGTGCCAGCGAGACGAACTCTGGAAACACCATATATTTT. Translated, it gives CASETNSGNTIYF.

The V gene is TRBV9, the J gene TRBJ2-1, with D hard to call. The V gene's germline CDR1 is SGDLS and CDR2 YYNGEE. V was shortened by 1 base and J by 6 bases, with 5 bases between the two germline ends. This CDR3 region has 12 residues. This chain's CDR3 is CASSVLGNEQFF. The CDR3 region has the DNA TGTGCCAGCAGCGTATTGGGCAATGAGCAGTTCTTC. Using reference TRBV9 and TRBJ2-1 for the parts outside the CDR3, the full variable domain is DSGVTQTPKHLITATGQRVTLRCSPRSGDLSVYWYQQSLDQGLQFLIQYYNGEERAKGNILERFSAQQFPDLHSELNLSSLELGDSALYFCASSVLGNEQFFGPGTRLTVL.

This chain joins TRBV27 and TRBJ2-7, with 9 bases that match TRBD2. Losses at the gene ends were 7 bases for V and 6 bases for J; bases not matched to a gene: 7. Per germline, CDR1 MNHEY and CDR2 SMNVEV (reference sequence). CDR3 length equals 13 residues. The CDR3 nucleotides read TGTGCCAGCAAGGGCGGGAGGGCGGTCGAGCAGTACTTC. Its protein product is CASKGGRAVEQYF.

The CDR3 coding sequence is TGTGCCAGCAGCGTAAGTTGGGATCGCGAGCAGTACTTC. This encodes CASSVSWDREQYF. This chain links TRBV9 with TRBJ2-7; the D is unclear. Germline-derived CDR1 and CDR2 are SGDLS and YYNGEE. The length of the CDR3 is 13 residues. Trimming pared 1 base from V and 6 bases from J, leaving 11 bases between.